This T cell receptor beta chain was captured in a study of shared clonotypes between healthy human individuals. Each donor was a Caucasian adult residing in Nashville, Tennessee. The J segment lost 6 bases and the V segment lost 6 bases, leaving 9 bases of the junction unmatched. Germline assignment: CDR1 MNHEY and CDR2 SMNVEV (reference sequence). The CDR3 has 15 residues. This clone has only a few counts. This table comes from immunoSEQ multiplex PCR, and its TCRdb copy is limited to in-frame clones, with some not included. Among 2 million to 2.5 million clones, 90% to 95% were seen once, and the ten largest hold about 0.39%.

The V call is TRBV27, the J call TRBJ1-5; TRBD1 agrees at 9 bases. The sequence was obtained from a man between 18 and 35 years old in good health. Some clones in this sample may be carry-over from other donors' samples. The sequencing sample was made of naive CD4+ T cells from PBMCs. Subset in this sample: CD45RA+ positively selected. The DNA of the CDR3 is TGTGCCAGCAGCCGACAGGGGGAGAGAGGTCAGCCCCAGCATTTT. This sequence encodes CASSRQGERGQPQHF.